This T cell receptor (beta chain) comes out of a study of blood T cells in healthy people across ages. The study, taken as a whole, reports: A strong correlation was found between TCR beta diversity and the percentage of naive T cells. It was the long-lived donors that had more naive CD4+ cells and higher diversity than aged donors.

With a J-beta primer mix and a sample-barcoded 5' primer, a second PCR ran roughly 7 to 11 cycles. Using its own MiXCR run on the 5' RACE reads, TCRdb lists one record per CDR3 protein. This sample has over 600,000 distinct CDR3 sequences; approximately 40% occur once, and the top ten carry around 30%. There are a few counts of this clonotype. What it binds is unknown. CDR1 MGHRA and CDR2 YSYEKL come from the germline V gene. CDR3 size: 18 residues. V dropped 0 bases and J dropped 7 bases, with 23 bases sitting between them. Each donor supplied around 10 milliliters of peripheral blood. Total RNA, at least 5 micrograms per sample, was extracted from PBMCs.

The V call is TRBV4-1, the J call TRBJ2-3; D ambiguous. The receptor comes from a man older than 75 in good health. The sequencing input was blood. CDR3 nucleotides: TGCGCCAGCAGCCAAGAACCGTCTGGGCTAAGTTCGGCCTATACGCAGTATTTT. Protein product: CASSQEPSGLSSAYTQYF.